This TCR beta chain was recorded in a study of cytomegalovirus exposure and HLA in healthy donors. Study-level findings and limits: A missense DCLRE1C variant was associated with V- and J-gene trimming of TCR beta chains in a later analysis, and an independent cohort replicated the association. Immune exposure data for these donors was limited to CMV serostatus.

Turning to this clone: Its matching antigen is unknown.

With 60 Vbeta and 13 Jbeta primers, the PCR was carried out. The repertoire was sequenced with immunoSEQ multiplex PCR; TCRdb's copy has only in-frame clones and lacks some. Of fewer than 130,000 clones in the sample, about 59% were seen once. From germline, CDR1 is SNHLY and CDR2 FYNNEI. The CDR3 is made up of 12 amino acids. Trimming took 7 bases from V and 12 from J; bases not matched to a gene: 7. Sequencing was carried out using PBMCs. The sequence was obtained from a man younger than 40 in good health and CMV-seropositive. The chain has TRBV2 and TRBJ1-4; TRBD1 matches at 8 bases. The CDR3 is CASKTGVRELFF. The DNA for the CDR3 is TGTGCCAGCAAGACAGGGGTTCGTGAACTGTTTTTT.